This is a list of T cell receptor beta chains from one sample in a study of PD-1 blockade in classical Hodgkin lymphoma. This table comes from immunoSEQ multiplex PCR, and its TCRdb copy is limited to in-frame clones, with some not included. The sample records about 39,000 clones, almost 90% being singletons. This material consisted of peripheral blood mononuclear cells (PBMCs), taken at baseline. The receptors here all came from a human donor with classical Hodgkin lymphoma. Both conserved end residues are part of each CDR3. The D gene is left open where the match is weak. Clone sizes are given selectively: once, few, many, or a class where the clone is expanded.

>TRBJ2-7|TRBV5-4|NA|NA
CASSPPSSYEQYF
TGTGCCAGCAGCCCCCCGAGTTCCTACGAGCAGTACTTC
>TRBJ1-2|TRBV5-1|NA|TRBD1
CASSPGQGADGYTF
TGCGCCAGCAGCCCCGGGCAGGGGGCAGATGGCTACACCTTC
>TRBJ2-2|TRBV19|NA|TRBD2
CASSIVTSGTTGELFF
TGTGCCAGTAGTATAGTAACTAGCGGGACCACCGGGGAGCTGTTTTTT
>TRBJ2-1|TRBV9|NA|TRBD2
CASSVYSGTSYNEQFF
TGTGCCAGCAGCGTCTACAGCGGGACTTCCTACAATGAGCAGTTCTTC
>TRBJ1-1|TRBV19|NA|NA
CASSMAVNTEAFF
TGTGCCAGTAGTATGGCAGTGAACACTGAAGCTTTCTTT
>TRBJ1-1|TRBV6-1|once|TRBD1
CASSERQGGEAFF
TGTGCCAGCAGTGAAAGACAGGGTGGTGAAGCTTTCTTT
>TRBJ1-5|TRBV28|NA|TRBD1
CASNLDRVNQPQHF
TGTGCCAGCAACCTAGACAGGGTCAATCAGCCCCAGCATTTT
>TRBJ2-1|TRBV7-9|NA|NA
CASTLYQVYNEQFF
TGTGCCAGCACTCTATATCAGGTTTACAATGAGCAGTTCTTC
>TRBJ2-2|TRBV4-1|NA|NA
CASSQAPLPGTSNTGELFF
TGCGCCAGCAGCCAAGCCCCCCTCCCGGGGACGTCGAACACCGGGGAGCTGTTTTTT
>TRBJ1-3|TRBV18|NA|NA
CASSQANSGNTIYF
TGTGCCAGCTCACAGGCTAACTCTGGAAACACCATATATTTT
>TRBJ1-1|TRBV9|NA|NA
CASSVAPDGEAFF
TGTGCCAGCAGCGTAGCCCCGGACGGTGAAGCTTTCTTT
>TRBJ2-7|TRBV14|NA|TRBD1
CASSLLGTGNGEQYF
TGTGCCAGCAGCCTTTTGGGGACAGGGAACGGCGAGCAGTACTTC
>TRBJ1-4|TRBV28|NA|TRBD1
CASSEGQKKLFF
TGTGCCAGCAGTGAGGGACAGAAGAAACTGTTTTTT
>TRBJ2-2|TRBV19|NA|NA
CASGQNTGELFF
TGTGCCAGCGGACAGAACACCGGGGAGCTGTTTTTT
>TRBJ1-2|TRBV28|NA|TRBD1
CASSLGQGVTYGYTF
TGTGCCAGCAGCCTGGGACAGGGAGTGACCTATGGCTACACCTTC
>TRBJ1-3|TRBV14|few|NA
CASSRQAYSGNTIYF
TGTGCCAGCAGCCGACAGGCCTACTCTGGAAACACCATATATTTT
>TRBJ1-5|TRBV28|NA|TRBD1
CASSSTGRIQPQHF
TGTGCCAGCAGTTCGACAGGGAGGATTCAGCCCCAGCATTTT
>TRBJ2-1|TRBV13|NA|TRBD2
CASSLGAGLYYNEQFF
TGTGCCAGCAGCTTAGGAGCGGGGTTATACTACAATGAGCAGTTCTTC
>TRBJ2-7|TRBV7-9|NA|TRBD2
CASSLVPLTSGRTYEQYF
TGTGCCAGCAGCTTAGTCCCTCTGACTAGCGGGAGGACCTACGAGCAGTACTTC
>TRBJ1-2|TRBV27|NA|NA
CASSFPLWRGEYYGYTF
TGTGCCAGCAGTTTCCCCTTATGGAGGGGTGAGTACTATGGCTACACCTTC
>TRBJ2-7|TRBV6-6|NA|NA
CASSYGLRRIGYEQYF
TGTGCCAGCAGTTACGGCCTGCGGCGTATCGGGTACGAGCAGTACTTC
>TRBJ1-3|TRBV14|NA|NA
CASSQGQGRSGNTIYF
TGTGCCAGCAGCCAAGGGCAGGGTCGCTCTGGAAACACCATATATTTT
>TRBJ2-1|TRBV27|NA|TRBD2
CASSPLTSGGLNEQFF
TGTGCCAGCAGTCCTCTAACTAGCGGGGGGTTAAATGAGCAGTTCTTC
>TRBJ2-3|TRBV10-3|once|TRBD2
CAISEGREGTDTQYF
TGTGCCATCAGTGAGGGGCGGGAGGGGACAGATACGCAGTATTTT
>TRBJ1-5|TRBV27|NA|TRBD1
CASRTGYQPQHF
TGTGCCAGCAGGACAGGGTATCAGCCCCAGCATTTT
>TRBJ2-2|TRBV5-1|NA|NA
CASSPDIAWGVNTGELFF
TGCGCCAGCAGCCCGGACATAGCTTGGGGGGTCAACACCGGGGAGCTGTTTTTT
>TRBJ2-4|TRBV4-1|NA|NA
CASSQAYSGTGPNIQYF
TGCGCCAGCAGCCAAGCCTACTCCGGGACTGGACCAAACATTCAGTACTTC
>TRBJ1-1|TRBV7-2|NA|NA
CASSLAPGVNTEAFF
TGTGCCAGCAGCTTAGCCCCAGGGGTCAACACTGAAGCTTTCTTT
>TRBJ2-7|TRBV2|once|NA
CASSEASGYEQYF
TGTGCCAGCAGTGAAGCATCCGGCTACGAGCAGTACTTC
>TRBJ1-4|TRBV28|NA|NA
CASSTTEPNEKLFF
TGTGCCAGCAGTACGACAGAGCCCAATGAAAAACTGTTTTTT
>TRBJ2-2|TRBV2|NA|NA
CASSEGQISPGELFF
TGTGCCAGCAGTGAAGGGCAGATTAGCCCCGGGGAGCTGTTTTTT
>TRBJ2-3|TRBV9|once|NA
CASSAGAFTDTQYF
TGTGCCAGCAGCGCTGGGGCTTTCACAGATACGCAGTATTTT
>TRBJ2-7|TRBV6-6|once|TRBD1
CASSYRTGSSYEQYF
TGTGCCAGCAGTTACCGGACAGGCAGCTCCTACGAGCAGTACTTC
>TRBJ1-5|TRBV6-4|once|NA
CASSEGSNQPQHF
TGTGCCAGCAGTGAGGGCAGCAATCAGCCCCAGCATTTT
>TRBJ2-6|TRBV7-9|once|NA
CASSRDRSGANVLTF
TGTGCCAGCAGCCGAGACAGGTCTGGGGCCAACGTCCTGACTTTC
>TRBJ1-5|TRBV10-3|NA|NA
CAISESGGNQPQHF
TGTGCCATCAGTGAGTCGGGGGGGAATCAGCCCCAGCATTTT
>TRBJ1-6|TRBV2|NA|NA
CASSEFLNSPLHF
TGTGCCAGCAGTGAATTCCTCAATTCACCCCTCCACTTT
>TRBJ1-1|TRBV20-1|NA|NA
CSATTGLEAFF
TGCAGTGCGACAACAGGTTTAGAAGCTTTCTTT
>TRBJ1-4|TRBV7-9|NA|NA
CASSQGAAVNEKLFF
TGTGCCAGCAGCCAGGGAGCGGCGGTTAATGAAAAACTGTTTTTT
>TRBJ2-7|TRBV6-1|NA|NA
CASTRGAEGAYEQYF
TGTGCCAGCACACGAGGGGCCGAGGGCGCTTACGAGCAGTACTTC
>TRBJ2-7|TRBV28|once|TRBD1
CASSSGQGNEQYF
TGTGCCAGCAGTTCGGGACAGGGGAACGAGCAGTACTTC
>TRBJ2-1|TRBV5-1|once|NA
CASSLLRGSYNEQFF
TGCGCCAGCAGCTTGCTGAGAGGCTCCTACAATGAGCAGTTCTTC
>TRBJ2-2|TRBV27|NA|TRBD2
CASSFLAGGAGELFF
TGTGCCAGCAGTTTTCTAGCGGGGGGAGCCGGGGAGCTGTTTTTT
>TRBJ2-7|TRBV6-1|NA|TRBD2
CASSESLAGAYEQYF
TGTGCCAGCAGTGAATCGTTAGCGGGGGCCTACGAGCAGTACTTC
>TRBJ2-1|TRBV7-6|NA|TRBD2
CASSLGGGGASNEQFF
TGTGCCAGCAGCCTAGGAGGCGGGGGGGCCTCCAATGAGCAGTTCTTC
>TRBJ2-2|TRBV14|NA|TRBD1
CASSERTGILSGELFF
TGTGCCAGCAGCGAACGGACAGGGATTTTGTCCGGGGAGCTGTTTTTT
>TRBJ1-5|TRBV6-5|NA|TRBD1
CASSATGSVDQPQHF
TGTGCCAGCAGCGCGACAGGGAGTGTGGATCAGCCCCAGCATTTT